This T cell receptor beta chain comes out of a study of T cells after yellow fever vaccination. This clonotype was counted at least ten times. Its target is unknown. Findings of the study overall: The study re-detected most primary-vaccination clones after the booster (96% CD4, roughly 85% CD8).

The CDR3 covers 13 residues. Trimming shortened V by 4 bases and J by 5 bases, and 15 bases separated the two germline ends. CDR1 and CDR2 from the germline V gene are SQVTM and ANQGSEA. TCRdb re-called the 5' RACE reads through MiXCR, storing one row per CDR3 protein. The table includes approximately 240,000 distinct CDR3 sequences, 3.6% detected once. The sequenced sample was PBMCs, obtained 15 days after the yellow fever booster vaccination. The V and J genes are TRBV29-1 and TRBJ2-7, with D maybe TRBD1 (6 bases). The source is a man aged 18 to 30 who received the YFV17D yellow fever vaccine. The CDR3 sequence: CSVGKTGSDEQYF. The CDR3, as DNA: TGCAGCGTTGGAAAAACAGGGAGCGACGAGCAGTACTTC.